These 10 T cell receptor beta chains originate from one sample sequenced in a study of human versus mouse CDR3 diversity and MHC coevolution. Sequencing used immunoSEQ multiplex PCR; TCRdb keeps in-frame clones, though not all of them. The sample lists about 60,000 clones; approximately 94% were seen once. The specimen sequenced was naive CD4+ T cells from blood. Specified subset: CD45RO-negative CD62L-positive naive CD4 T cells. The receptors here all came from a person in their sixties in good health.

This clone was observed once. CDR3 sequence reads: CASSPGPAANTGELFF. The CDR3 DNA reads TGTGCCAGCAGTCCCGGGCCAGCGGCCAACACCGGGGAGCTGTTTTTT. The chain is built from TRBV7-3 and TRBJ2-2, with TRBD2 as a possible D gene (5 bases). This CDR3 has 16 amino acids. V lost 6 bases and J 2 bases, leaving 16 bases between the germline ends. Germline-derived CDR1 and CDR2 are SGHTA and FQGTGA.

The V and J genes are TRBV18 and TRBJ2-1, with TRBD1 as a possible D gene (5 bases). CDR1 and CDR2 from the germline V gene are KGHSH and LQKENI. The CDR3 spans 15 residues. V was clipped by 4 bases and J by 8 bases, with 18 bases between them. CDR3 loop: CASSRPSLRADEQFF. CDR3 DNA sequence: TGTGCCAGCTCACGTCCCTCCCTCAGGGCCGATGAGCAGTTCTTC.

The chain employs TRBV7-3 and TRBJ2-7; D gene uncertain. Per the germline V gene, CDR1 is SGHTA and CDR2 is FQGTGA. V shed 5 bases and J shed 4 bases, with 18 bases lying between them. The CDR3 extends over 15 amino acids. The CDR3 DNA reads as TGTGCCAGCAGCCCCCTGAGCGAAAGCCTATACGAGCAGTACTTC. Encoded protein: CASSPLSESLYEQYF.

This chain connects TRBV4-2 to TRBJ2-5; no reliable D call. Near its end, the DNA agrees better with TRBJ2-7, so the J call may be wrong. Germline lookup yields CDR1 LGHNA and CDR2 YNFKEQ. There are 14 residues in the CDR3. CDR3 in DNA: TGTGCCAGCAGCCCCGAGGCGGTTCCCTACGAGCAGTACTTC. Translation: CASSPEAVPYEQYF.

The chain employs TRBV11-3 and TRBJ2-7; D possibly corresponds to TRBD2 (6 bases). Between the trimmed V and J ends, which lost 1 base and 0 bases, there was a span of 10 bases. There are 15 residues in the CDR3. CDR1 and CDR2 (germline): SGHNT, YENEEA. The CDR3 spells CASSLVAGSSYEQYF. The CDR3, as DNA: TGTGCCAGCAGCTTAGTTGCGGGATCCTCCTACGAGCAGTACTTC.

J is TRBJ1-1 and V is TRBV5-1; TRBD1 aligns across 8 bases. V shed 4 bases, J shed 5 bases, and the junction held 10 bases outside the gene matches. The CDR3 has 15 residues. Per the germline V gene, CDR1 is SGHRS and CDR2 is YFSETQ. The CDR3 coding sequence is TGCGCCAGCAGCGGGTGGACAGGGCCGTATACTGAAGCTTTCTTT. It translates to CASSGWTGPYTEAFF.

V is TRBV14 and J is TRBJ2-1, with D possibly being TRBD1 (6 bases). CDR1 SGHDN and CDR2 FVKESK come from the germline V gene. Deletions cut 0 bases from V and 7 bases from J, with 13 bases between. This CDR3 has 15 amino acids. CDR3 protein: CASSQDRGGWNEQFF. DNA for the CDR3: TGTGCCAGCAGCCAAGATAGAGGGGGATGGAATGAGCAGTTCTTC.

This clone appeared a single time. The chain combines TRBV4-1 with TRBJ1-2; 11 bases line up with TRBD1. Germline V gene lookup returns CDR1 MGHRA and CDR2 YSYEKL. The CDR3 sequence is 15 residues long. V was clipped by 0 bases and J by 8 bases; unmatched bases: 5. This chain's CDR3 is CASSQDDGTGGGYTF. CDR3 in DNA: TGCGCCAGCAGCCAAGATGACGGGACAGGGGGAGGCTACACCTTC.

CDR3 sequence: CASSRQDSGANVLTF. The CDR3 DNA follows: TGTGCCAGCTCCCGACAGGACTCTGGGGCCAACGTCCTGACTTTC. This chain links TRBV18 with TRBJ2-6, with D possibly TRBD1 on 6 matching bases. Looked up from germline, CDR1 is KGHSH and CDR2 is LQKENI. V gave up 6 bases and J gave up 0 bases, with 9 bases separating them. The CDR3 loop spans 15 amino acids.

The J gene is TRBJ2-2, the V gene TRBV2; no clear D gene. Germline values: CDR1 SNHLY, CDR2 FYNNEI. V lost 3 bases, J lost 2 bases, and 7 bases lay in between. There are 14 residues in the CDR3. CDR3 sequence (DNA): TGTGCCAGCAGTGAGTTATCCAACACCGGGGAGCTGTTTTTT. It yields the protein CASSELSNTGELFF.